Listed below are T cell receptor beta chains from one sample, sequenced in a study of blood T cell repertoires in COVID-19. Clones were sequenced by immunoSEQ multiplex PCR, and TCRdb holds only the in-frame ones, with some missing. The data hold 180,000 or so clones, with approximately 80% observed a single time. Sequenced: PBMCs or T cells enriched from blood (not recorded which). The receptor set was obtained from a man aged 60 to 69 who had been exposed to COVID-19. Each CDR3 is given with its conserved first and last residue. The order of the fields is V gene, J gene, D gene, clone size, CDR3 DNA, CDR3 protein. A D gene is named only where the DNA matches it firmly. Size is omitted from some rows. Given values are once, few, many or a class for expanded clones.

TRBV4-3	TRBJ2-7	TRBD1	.	TGCGCCAGCAGCCAAATTACCGGGACAGGGAAATCCTACGAGCAGTACTTC	CASSQITGTGKSYEQYF
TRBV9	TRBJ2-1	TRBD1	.	TGTGCCAGCAGCGGTGACAGGGGCAATGAGCAGTTCTTC	CASSGDRGNEQFF
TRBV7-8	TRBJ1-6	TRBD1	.	TGTGCCAGCAGCCGCGTGACAGGGAGCAATTCACCCCTCCACTTT	CASSRVTGSNSPLHF
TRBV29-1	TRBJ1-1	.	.	TGCAGCGCCGCGGACATAACTATGAACACTGAAGCTTTCTTT	CSAADITMNTEAFF
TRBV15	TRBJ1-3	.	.	TGTGCCACCAGCAGAGATGGGGCAGCCTCTACTGGAAACACCATATATTTT	CATSRDGAASTGNTIYF
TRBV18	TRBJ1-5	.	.	TGTGCCAGCTCACCACTAGACGGGGGGGCCGGGCAGCCCCAGCATTTT	CASSPLDGGAGQPQHF
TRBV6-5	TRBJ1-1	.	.	TGTGCCAGCAGTTTCTATGGGCGGGACACTGAAGCTTTCTTT	CASSFYGRDTEAFF
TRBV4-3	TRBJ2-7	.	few	TGCGCCAGCAGCCAAGATCTGAGGTTCCACGAGCAGTACTTC	CASSQDLRFHEQYF
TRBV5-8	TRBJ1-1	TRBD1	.	TGTGCCAGCAGCTTGGTTGGGACAGCGAACACTGAAGCTTTCTTT	CASSLVGTANTEAFF
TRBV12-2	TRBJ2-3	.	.	TGTGCAAGTCGCGCTAGGTCCTGGCGGGAGGTAAACACAGATACGCAGTATTTT	CASRARSWREVNTDTQYF
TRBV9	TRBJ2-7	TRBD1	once	TGTGCCAGCAGCGTAGGGACACAGGGGGTTCACGAGCAGTACTTC	CASSVGTQGVHEQYF
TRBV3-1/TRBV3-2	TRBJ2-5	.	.	TGTGCCAGCAGCCAAGAAGGCGACGGCCCGGGGGAGACCCAGTACTTC	CASSQEGDGPGETQYF
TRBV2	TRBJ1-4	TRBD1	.	TGTGCCACCCGCAGCCGGGACAGCGAAGAAAAACTGTTTTTT	CATRSRDSEEKLFF
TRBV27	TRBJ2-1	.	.	TGTGCCAGCAGTTTTGCAATACACGTACTACCGGAGGGGCAGTTCTTC	CASSFAIHVLPEGQFF
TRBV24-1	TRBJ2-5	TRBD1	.	TGTGCCACCAGTGACTCCGACAGGGACCTCATGAAGACCCAGTACTTC	CATSDSDRDLMKTQYF
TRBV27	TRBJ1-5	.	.	TGTGCCAGCAGTTCCTTTGTTAGCAATCAGCCCCAGCATTTT	CASSSFVSNQPQHF
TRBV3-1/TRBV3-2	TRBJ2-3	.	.	TGTGCCAGCAGCCAAGAACTGGTTGATGCCAGCACAGATACGCAGTATTTT	CASSQELVDASTDTQYF
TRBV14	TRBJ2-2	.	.	TGTGCCAGCAGCCGAAGGGGCCCCAGGGACACCGGGGAGCTGTTTTTT	CASSRRGPRDTGELFF
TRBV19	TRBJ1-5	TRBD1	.	TGTGCCAGTAGTATGGTCCAGGCAGGGGGAACCCAGCATTTT	CASSMVQAGGTQHF
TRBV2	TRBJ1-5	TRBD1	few	TGTGCCAGCTCAGGGGGAGGTCAGCCCCAGCATTTT	CASSGGGQPQHF
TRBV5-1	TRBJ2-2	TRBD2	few	TGCGCCAGCAGCTTGGCGGGAGGGTACACCGGGGAGCTGTTTTTT	CASSLAGGYTGELFF
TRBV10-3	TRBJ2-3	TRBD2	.	TGTGCCATCAGTGATGCCAGCGGGGTTACAGATACGCAGTATTTT	CAISDASGVTDTQYF
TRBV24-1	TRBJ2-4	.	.	TGTGCCACCAGTGACCCAACATCAGCCAAAAACATTCAGTACTTC	CATSDPTSAKNIQYF
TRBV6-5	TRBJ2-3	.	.	TGTGCCAGCAGTTCAGGACAATCGGGTACGCAGTATTTT	CASSSGQSGTQYF